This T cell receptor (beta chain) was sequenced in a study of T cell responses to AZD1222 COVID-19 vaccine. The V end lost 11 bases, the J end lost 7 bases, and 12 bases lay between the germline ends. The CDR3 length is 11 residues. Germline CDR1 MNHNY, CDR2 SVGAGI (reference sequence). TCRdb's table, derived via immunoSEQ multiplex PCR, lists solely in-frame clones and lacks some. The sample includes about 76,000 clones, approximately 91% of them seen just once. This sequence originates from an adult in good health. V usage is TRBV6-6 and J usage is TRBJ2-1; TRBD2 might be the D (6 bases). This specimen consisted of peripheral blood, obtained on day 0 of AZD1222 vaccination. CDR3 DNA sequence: TGTGCCGCCGGGACTTTGAATGAGCAGTTCTTC. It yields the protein CAAGTLNEQFF.